This T cell receptor beta chain stems from a study of T cells in women clearing cervical HPV infection. Repertoires were generated with immunoSEQ multiplex PCR, while TCRdb's copy carries only in-frame clones and drops some. The data include 25,000 to 35,000 clones; the top ten clones carry under 3.5%. Comments on this clone: Its antigen remains unidentified. The DNA ends 3 residues before the CDR3 does, and the rest of the CDR3 is filled in from the germline J gene.

Germline V gives CDR1 SGHAT, CDR2 FQNNGV. The CDR3 is 13 residues long. Findings of the study overall: Timing of associations relative to infection is unclear; T-cell subsets were not isolated.

Sequenced input: blood buffy coat. The sequence was collected from a woman between 18 and 69 years old with a cervical HPV16 infection that either progressed to CIN3+ or cleared (not recorded which). The J gene is TRBJ2-2, the V gene TRBV11-2, with 9 bases identical to TRBD1. CDR3 sequence: CASSLGQGGPLFF. The CDR3 DNA, read in part, is TGTGCCAGCAGCTTGGGACAGGGAGGCCCG.